The 18 T cell receptor beta chains given below trace back to one sample, sequenced in a study of lung T cells in sarcoidosis with Löfgren's syndrome. Using its own MiXCR run on the reads, TCRdb lists one record per CDR3 protein. The sample shows some 19,000 distinct CDR3 sequences, around 20% of them seen only once. Material for sequencing was CD4+ T cells from bronchoalveolar lavage. The receptors derive from a human donor with sarcoidosis (Löfgren's syndrome or another form), or a control subject (not recorded which).

The chain recombines TRBV5-1 with TRBJ2-1, with TRBD2 as a possible D gene (6 bases). CDR3 length equals 13 residues. V lost 4 bases, J lost 5 bases, and 10 bases lay in between. Germline values: CDR1 SGHRS, CDR2 YFSETQ. DNA of the CDR3: TGCGCCAGCAGCCCGGGAGCCAACAATGAGCAGTTCTTC. As protein: CASSPGANNEQFF.

This clonotype was detected many times. The chain has TRBV7-2 and TRBJ2-5; the D is unclear. Germline-derived CDR1 and CDR2 are SGHTA and FQGNSA. This CDR3 is built from 15 residues. V was pared by 2 bases and J by 0 bases, with 10 bases between. The CDR3 nucleotides read TGTGCCAGCAGCTTAAAGGCGGCGTACCAAGAGACCCAGTACTTC. It encodes CASSLKAAYQETQYF.

This clonotype was seen a handful of times. For the CDR3, the DNA is TGCAGCGCCTCCCTAGGAGACTATGGCTACACCTTC. This encodes CSASLGDYGYTF. V usage is TRBV29-1 and J usage is TRBJ1-2, with D uncertain. The CDR3 is 12 amino acids. V lost 7 bases and J lost 3, with 12 bases in between. Per the germline V gene, CDR1 is SQVTM and CDR2 is ANQGSEA.

This clonotype was recorded at least ten times. The chain uses TRBV7-9 and TRBJ2-7; D gene uncertain. Germline CDR1 SEHNR, CDR2 FQNEAQ (reference sequence). This CDR3 contains 15 residues. V was trimmed by 5 bases and J by 0 bases, leaving 14 bases between them. CDR3 coding DNA: TGTGCCAGCAGCCCCCCCCCGACGAGCTCCTACGAGCAGTACTTC. Translating gives CASSPPPTSSYEQYF. Drawing the rest from reference TRBV7-9 and TRBJ2-7, the complete variable domain is DTGVSQNPRHKITKRGQNVTFRCDPISEHNRLYWYRQTLGQGPEFLTYFQNEAQLEKSRLLSDRFSAERPKGSFSTLEIQRTEQGDSAMYLCASSPPPTSSYEQYFGPGTRLTVT.

The V call is TRBV29-1, the J call TRBJ2-3; tentative D call: TRBD1 (6 bases). The CDR3 extends over 12 amino acids. The V gene lost 6 bases and the J gene lost 5 bases, with 12 bases spanning the gap. In germline, CDR1 is SQVTM, CDR2 ANQGSEA. CDR3 amino acids: CSVNRVGDTQYF. Written as DNA, the CDR3 is TGCAGCGTAAACAGGGTTGGAGATACGCAGTATTTT.

This clonotype was observed a few times. This rearrangement joins TRBV2 to TRBJ1-4, with D hard to call. Germline loops: CDR1 SNHLY, CDR2 FYNNEI. The germline V and J ends were trimmed by 4 bases and 8 bases, with 8 bases remaining between them. The CDR3 loop spans 12 amino acids. CDR3 in amino acids: CASSAVIEKLFF. The CDR3 bases are TGTGCCAGCAGTGCAGTAATCGAAAAACTGTTTTTT. The full variable domain, completed using reference TRBV2 and TRBJ1-4, is EPEVTQTPSHQVTQMGQEVILRCVPISNHLYFYWYRQILGQKVEFLVSFYNNEISEKSEIFDDQFSVERPDGSNFTLKIRSTKLEDSAMYFCASSAVIEKLFFGSGTQLSVL.

On this clonotype: Being one base from a much bigger clone, this may be a read error. No conserved phenylalanine or tryptophan ends this CDR3, so it is likely a read error. J is TRBJ2-2 and V is TRBV20-1; D ambiguous. Germline V gene lookup returns CDR1 DFQATT and CDR2 SNEGSKA (reference sequence). V lost 3 bases, J lost 4 bases, and 15 bases lay in between. The CDR3 covers 15 residues. Written as DNA, the CDR3 is TGCAGTGCTAGCCCCGGGCGCTCCGGCACCGGGGAGCTGTTTTCT. It codes for CSASPGRSGTGELFS.

This clonotype appeared a few times. J is TRBJ2-7 and V is TRBV29-1, with D tentatively TRBD2 (6 bases). The CDR3 extends over 15 amino acids. The germline V and J ends were trimmed by 4 bases and 0 bases, with 16 bases remaining between them. Germline V gene data show CDR1 as SQVTM and CDR2 as ANQGSEA. As DNA, the CDR3 is TGCAGCGTTGTGGGGGTCGGGGGAGACTCCTACGAGCAGTACTTC. Amino acid sequence: CSVVGVGGDSYEQYF.

Judged by abundance, this clonotype is medium-sized. This chain links TRBV20-1 with TRBJ2-5, with a weak D call TRBD1 (6 bases). The CDR3 is 13 amino acids. Per germline, CDR1 DFQATT and CDR2 SNEGSKA (reference sequence). Trimming took off 2 bases at V and 4 bases at J, with 11 bases between the two ends. The CDR3, as DNA: TGCAGTGCTAGACAGGGGATCCGAGAGACCCAGTACTTC. Its protein product is CSARQGIRETQYF.

By share, this clonotype counts as medium-sized. This chain joins TRBV6-6 and TRBJ2-1; 9 bases agree with TRBD2. Germline V gene sequence: CDR1 MNHNY, CDR2 SVGAGI (reference sequence). V gave up 0 bases and J gave up 7 bases; unmatched junction bases: 7. The CDR3 covers 16 residues. The DNA for the CDR3 is TGTGCCAGCAGTTACTCCAATATGGCGGGAGGGAATGAGCAGTTCTTC. Translating gives CASSYSNMAGGNEQFF.

Many counts were recorded for this clonotype. J is TRBJ1-1 and V is TRBV20-1; D may be TRBD1 (5 bases). The ends were cut back, 0 bases at V and 11 bases at J, with 13 bases in the middle. Per germline, CDR1 DFQATT and CDR2 SNEGSKA (reference sequence). This CDR3 region has 12 residues. The DNA of the CDR3 is TGCAGTGCTAGAGAGTTGACAGAGATTGCTTTCTTT. The encoded protein is CSARELTEIAFF.

This clonotype has at least ten counts. The chain joins TRBV7-2 to TRBJ1-1; D is unclear. This CDR3 comprises 14 residues. CDR1 and CDR2 (germline): SGHTA, FQGNSA. Trimming took off 5 bases at V and 1 base at J, with 11 bases between the two ends. The CDR3 nucleotides read TGTGCCAGCAGCCCCGGGAACCAGAACACTGAAGCTTTCTTT. Translation gives CASSPGNQNTEAFF.

Many counts were recorded for this clonotype. This rearrangement joins TRBV6-1 to TRBJ2-2, with D possibly matching TRBD2 (5 bases). The CDR3 runs to 15 residues. CDR1 and CDR2 (germline): MNHNS, SASEGT. Deletions cut 6 bases from V and 2 bases from J, with 13 bases between. Here the CDR3 reads CASRRSGINTGELFF. Written as DNA, the CDR3 is TGTGCCAGCAGGAGGAGCGGAATAAACACCGGGGAGCTGTTTTTT.

This chain links TRBV29-1 with TRBJ2-7; D ambiguous. CDR3 size: 13 residues. Germline V gene sequence: CDR1 SQVTM, CDR2 ANQGSEA. Trimming took off 0 bases at V and 4 bases at J, with 10 bases between the two ends. In nucleotides, the CDR3 is TGCAGCGTTGAAGATCTACCTCAGTACGAGCAGTACTTC. Protein sequence: CSVEDLPQYEQYF.

Many counts were recorded for this clonotype. The CDR3 sequence: CASSLRSTAGSNEQFF. The CDR3 DNA reads TGTGCCAGCAGCTTAAGAAGTACAGCGGGGTCCAATGAGCAGTTCTTC. V usage is TRBV7-2 and J usage is TRBJ2-1, with 7 positions matching TRBD2. The germline V gene has CDR1 SGHTA and CDR2 FQGNSA. The CDR3 length is 16 residues. After removal of 2 bases from V and 6 bases from J, the junction contained 10 bases not matched to a gene.

J is TRBJ2-3 and V is TRBV11-2; either TRBD1 or TRBD2 may fit D (5 bases each). CDR1 is SGHAT, CDR2 FQNNGV, per germline. V was pared by 3 bases and J by 0 bases, with 10 bases between. The CDR3 contains 15 residues. The CDR3 here is CASSFRGASTDTQYF. CDR3 nucleotides: TGTGCCAGCAGCTTTCGGGGCGCTAGCACAGATACGCAGTATTTT.

By share of the sample, this clonotype is medium-sized. The J gene is TRBJ1-1, the V gene TRBV20-1; the match to TRBD1 covers 7 bases. Per the germline V gene, CDR1 is DFQATT and CDR2 is SNEGSKA (reference sequence). J lost 1 base, V lost 1 base, and 9 bases had no gene match. The CDR3 totals 16 residues. CDR3: CSARGRLGTENTEAFF. CDR3 bases: TGCAGTGCTAGAGGCCGACTTGGGACAGAGAACACTGAAGCTTTCTTT.

A note on this clonotype: A much larger clone is a single base away; this may be a read error. The rearrangement links TRBV6-2 or TRBV6-3 to TRBJ1-5; D unclear. The germline V gene encodes CDR1 MNHEY and CDR2 SVGEGT. The CDR3 runs 14 residues. The CDR3 DNA sequence: TGTGCCAGCAGTCAGAGAACTGTCAATCGGCCCCAGCATTTT. It encodes CASSQRTVNRPQHF.